This entry describes one T cell receptor beta chain. This sample is drawn from a study of CD4 T cells in relation to SARS-CoV-2 and coronaviruses. Unexposed donor CD4+ T cells date from about 2011-2018, before the COVID-19 pandemic. Germline trimming cut 2 bases from V and 7 bases from J; bases unmatched to any gene: 11. The CDR3 extends over 17 amino acids. Germline V lookup: CDR1 GTSNPN, CDR2 SVGIG (reference sequence). Libraries were prepared by immunoSEQ multiplex PCR; TCRdb keeps only in-frame clonotypes and omits some of them. This sample yields tens of thousands of clones, of which roughly 88% are seen a single time; about 1.4% belongs to the top ten.

The V and J genes are TRBV30 and TRBJ1-6; 10 nucleotides line up with TRBD1. The sample was memory CD4+ T cells from PBMCs. The source is a human donor in good health. CDR3 in DNA: TGTGCCTGGAGTCCTATTGACAGGGGGCTGGAGAATTCACCCCTCCACTTT. This sequence encodes CAWSPIDRGLENSPLHF.